Listed below are T cell receptor beta chains from one sample, sequenced in a study of control samples from healthy donors and cancer patients. Repertoires were generated with immunoSEQ multiplex PCR, while TCRdb's copy carries only in-frame clones and drops some. This sample has about 130,000 clones, with just under 95% found just once. The sample consisted of PBMCs. The receptors were gathered from a man aged 55 to 70 with colorectal cancer. Each CDR3 is given with its conserved first and last residue. A D gene is named only where the DNA matches it firmly.

J gene	D gene	V gene	CDR3 DNA	CDR3 protein
TRBJ2-7	TRBD1	TRBV5-4	TGTGCCAGCAGCCTGTGGGACAGCTCCTACGAGCAGTACTTC	CASSLWDSSYEQYF
TRBJ1-4	TRBD1	TRBV5-1	TGCGCCAGCAGCTCCGCCGGGACAGGGAATGAAAAACTGTTTTTT	CASSSAGTGNEKLFF
TRBJ2-1	NA	TRBV25-1	TGTGCCAGCAGTGCGGTGAGGTCATCCTACAATGAGCAGTTCTTC	CASSAVRSSYNEQFF
TRBJ1-4	NA	TRBV14	TGTGCCAGCAGCCAGTGGACACTACTTAATGAAAAACTGTTTTTT	CASSQWTLLNEKLFF
TRBJ2-6	NA	TRBV3-1/TRBV3-2	TGTGCCAGCAGCCGCGGGGAAACCCGCTCTGGGGCCAACGTCCTGACTTTC	CASSRGETRSGANVLTF
TRBJ1-1	NA	TRBV5-1	TGCGCCAGCAGCCCCGGACAGTTCGTGAACACTGAAGCTTTCTTT	CASSPGQFVNTEAFF
TRBJ1-1	TRBD1	TRBV18	TGTGCCAGCTCACCGCCATGGGGCCAGGGGGGCACTGAAGCTTTCTTT	CASSPPWGQGGTEAFF
TRBJ2-7	NA	TRBV5-4	TGTGCCAGCAGCCCTGGAGGGGGACAGTTCTCCTACGAGCAGTACTTC	CASSPGGGQFSYEQYF
TRBJ1-6	NA	TRBV6-5	TGTGCCAGCAGTTCGGACAGCCTTAATTCACCCCTCCACTTT	CASSSDSLNSPLHF
TRBJ1-5	NA	TRBV6-5	TGTGCCAGCAGGGGTGACAGGAGGAGGAATCAGCCCCAGCATTTT	CASRGDRRRNQPQHF
TRBJ1-5	TRBD1	TRBV7-9	TGTGCCAGCAGCCGGACAGGGGGGCTGAGTAGCAATCAGCCCCAGCATTTT	CASSRTGGLSSNQPQHF
TRBJ2-7	NA	TRBV21-1	TGTGCCAGCAGCGCAAGGGGGGACAGGGGGAGGTCCTACGAGCAGTACTTC	CASSARGDRGRSYEQYF
TRBJ2-1	NA	TRBV7-2	TGTGCCAGCAGCTTAGCGAGCCCTTTGTCGGGCGGCAATGAGCAGTTCTTC	CASSLASPLSGGNEQFF
TRBJ1-1	NA	TRBV6-5	TGTGCCAGCACCCCTGGGTCCCCGAACACTGAAGCTTTCTTT	CASTPGSPNTEAFF
TRBJ2-7	TRBD1	TRBV2	TGTGCCAGCAGTGAAACCGGGACAGGGGGAAACGAGCAGTACTTC	CASSETGTGGNEQYF
TRBJ1-5	NA	TRBV4-1	TGCGCCAGCAGCCAAGTTGGTAGGGGTATGACTCAGCCCCAGCATTTT	CASSQVGRGMTQPQHF
TRBJ1-2	TRBD1	TRBV18	TGTGCCAGCTCACCATCGGCAGGGGGCTATGGCTACACCTTC	CASSPSAGGYGYTF
TRBJ2-7	TRBD1	TRBV29-1	TGCAGCTTGGACAGGGGTTCCGGGCAGTACTTC	CSLDRGSGQYF
TRBJ2-1	TRBD2	TRBV24-1	TGTGCCACCAGTGATTTTAGCGGGGGGAGCTCCTACAATGAGCAGTTCTTC	CATSDFSGGSSYNEQFF
TRBJ2-2	NA	TRBV18	TGTGCCAGCTCACCACCGCGCAGGGGGAACACCGGGGAGCTGTTTTTT	CASSPPRRGNTGELFF